This T cell receptor (beta chain) appears in the sequencing data of a study of vaccination effects on CD4 cells after COVID-19. As for this clone: The antigen is undetermined.

In the ViraFEST assay, antigen-specific CD4+ clonotypes were identified by expansion after peptide-pool stimulation. Researchers isolated CD4+ T cells once 9 to 11 days of culture had elapsed. Around 2.1 million PBMC per well were cultured with 7.5 to 10 IU/ml IL-2 and approximately 9.1 ug/ml peptides. The protocol was immunoSEQ multiplex PCR, while the TCRdb copy is restricted to in-frame clones and leaves out a portion. The sample carries about 60,000 clones, around 81% recorded once. The CDR3 covers 14 residues. The ends lost 1 base at V and 6 bases at J; junction bases unmatched: 2. Looked up from germline, CDR1 is SGHRS and CDR2 is YFSETQ.

The specimen comprised CD4+ T cells from PBMCs cultured with HCoV-229E spike peptides, sampled before COVID-19 vaccination. This chain links TRBV5-1 with TRBJ1-4; TRBD1 agrees at 8 bases. The TCR was taken from a human donor who received a COVID-19 vaccine. CDR3 amino acids: CASSLSGGDEKLFF. For the CDR3, the DNA is TGCGCCAGCAGCTTGTCAGGGGGCGATGAAAAACTGTTTTTT.